One and the same sample provided the 13 T cell receptor beta chains below, sequenced in a study of blood T cell repertoires in COVID-19. Sequencing was performed with immunoSEQ multiplex PCR; in TCRdb, only in-frame clones are kept and a portion is missing. There are roughly 200,000 clones in the sample; 85% occur only once, and around 20% lies in the top ten. Input material: PBMCs or T cells enriched from blood (not recorded which). These receptors were obtained from a man aged 35 to 55 who had recovered from COVID-19.

The V call is TRBV7-9, the J call TRBJ2-3; the match to TRBD2 covers 12 bases. The CDR3 has 18 residues. Germline loops: CDR1 SEHNR, CDR2 FQNEAQ (reference sequence). The ends lost 5 bases at V and 5 bases at J; junction bases unmatched: 14. The CDR3 sequence: CASSPHGLAGSRGDTQYF. CDR3 sequence (DNA): TGTGCCAGCAGCCCCCACGGACTAGCGGGGTCCCGGGGAGATACGCAGTATTTT.

This chain connects TRBV9 to TRBJ2-2; possible D gene TRBD2, 6 bases. Germline CDR1 SGDLS, CDR2 YYNGEE. This CDR3 contains 16 residues. The germline V and J ends were trimmed by 4 bases and 2 bases, with 15 bases remaining between them. Here the CDR3 reads CASSPRGGINTGELFF. The CDR3 coding sequence is TGTGCCAGCAGCCCCCGCGGAGGGATAAACACCGGGGAGCTGTTTTTT. The full variable domain, in which reference TRBV9 and TRBJ2-2 provide the parts outside the CDR3, is DSGVTQTPKHLITATGQRVTLRCSPRSGDLSVYWYQQSLDQGLQFLIQYYNGEERAKGNILERFSAQQFPDLHSELNLSSLELGDSALYFCASSPRGGINTGELFFGEGSRLTVL.

The CDR3 region is CASTPQRGDLSSTDTQYF. The CDR3, as DNA: TGTGCCAGCACCCCCCAGCGGGGAGACCTATCTAGCACAGATACGCAGTATTTT. V gene TRBV11-2 combines with J gene TRBJ2-3; 7 nucleotides match TRBD2. The CDR3 length is 18 residues. Trimming at V came to 7 bases and at J to 0 bases, leaving 16 bases not matched to a gene. Germline CDR1 reads SGHAT; CDR2 reads FQNNGV. Looking up the rest from reference TRBV11-2 and TRBJ2-3 gives the full variable domain: EAGVAQSPRYKIIEKRQSVAFWCNPISGHATLYWYQQILGQGPKLLIQFQNNGVVDDSQLPKDRFSAERLKGVDSTLKIQPAKLEDSAVYLCASTPQRGDLSSTDTQYFGPGTRLTVL.

This clone was counted a single time. The chain links TRBV5-1 to TRBJ1-6; D perhaps matches TRBD1 (6 bases). The CDR3 covers 16 residues. Germline V lookup: CDR1 SGHRS, CDR2 YFSETQ. The V gene lost 0 bases and the J gene lost 9 bases, with 16 bases spanning the gap. The CDR3 sequence is CASSLEVGAQGSPLHF. The CDR3 region has the DNA TGCGCCAGCAGCTTGGAAGTGGGGGCGCAAGGTTCACCCCTCCACTTT.

The CDR3 region has the DNA TGCGCCAGCAGCTTGGCCTCCGGGGCAGCGGGAGAGACCCAGTACTTC. Encoded protein: CASSLASGAAGETQYF. The rearrangement joins TRBV5-1 to TRBJ2-5; perhaps TRBD2 as D (6 bases). The CDR3 consists of 16 residues. Germline V lookup: CDR1 SGHRS, CDR2 YFSETQ. The V end lost 0 bases, the J end lost 4 bases, and 16 bases lay between the germline ends.

The DNA for the CDR3 is TGTGCCAGCAGTTCTACAGGGAGAGGCATTCAGTACTTC. Its translation is CASSSTGRGIQYF. V is TRBV28 and J is TRBJ2-4; possibly TRBD1 for D (6 bases). V was trimmed by 4 bases and J by 9 bases, leaving 13 bases between them. This CDR3 is 13 amino acids long. The germline V gene encodes CDR1 MDHEN and CDR2 SYDVKM.

The chain is built from TRBV6-6 and TRBJ2-7; 8 nucleotides agree with TRBD1. Germline V gene sequence: CDR1 MNHNY, CDR2 SVGAGI (reference sequence). The length of the CDR3 is 14 residues. V lost 5 bases to trimming and J lost 3 bases; unmatched junction nucleotides: 6. CDR3 loop: CASSLRQGNYEQYF. The CDR3 DNA follows: TGTGCCAGCAGTCTCAGACAGGGGAACTACGAGCAGTACTTC.

This clone came up once. This chain joins TRBV7-9 and TRBJ1-3; D call uncertain. The CDR3 contains 14 residues. V gave up 1 base and J gave up 8 bases, with 12 bases separating them. Germline V gene lookup returns CDR1 SEHNR and CDR2 FQNEAQ (reference sequence). The CDR3 nucleotides are TGTGCCAGCAGCTTAGTGGTCGGCGGGGACACCATATATTTT. This sequence encodes CASSLVVGGDTIYF. Combining the CDR3 with reference TRBV7-9 and TRBJ1-3 gives the whole variable domain DTGVSQNPRHKITKRGQNVTFRCDPISEHNRLYWYRQTLGQGPEFLTYFQNEAQLEKSRLLSDRFSAERPKGSFSTLEIQRTEQGDSAMYLCASSLVVGGDTIYFGEGSWLTVV.

The chain uses TRBV4-3 and TRBJ1-4; tentatively, D is TRBD1 (6 bases). The CDR3 extends over 15 amino acids. Per germline, CDR1 LGHNA and CDR2 YSLEER. V was cut by 6 bases and J by 3 bases, with 14 bases left in between. The CDR3 spells CASSKHRAPNEKLFF. The CDR3 coding sequence is TGCGCCAGCAGTAAACACAGGGCGCCTAATGAAAAACTGTTTTTT.

The rearrangement uses TRBV19 and TRBJ2-1; 10 bases agree with TRBD2. Germline V CDR1 and CDR2: LNHDA, SQIVND (reference sequence). The length of the CDR3 is 11 residues. Trimming removed 5 bases from V and 13 bases from J; junction bases left unmatched: 2. The DNA for the CDR3 is TGTGCCAGTAGTGAGCGGGAGGGCCAGTTCTTC. Its protein product is CASSEREGQFF.

The gene calls are TRBV19 and TRBJ2-7; tentatively, D is TRBD1 (5 bases). The CDR3 length is 12 residues. V lost 6 bases to trimming and J lost 2 bases, with 8 bases between them. Germline CDR1 LNHDA, CDR2 SQIVND (reference sequence). This CDR3 is CASSTGPYEQYF. The DNA of the CDR3 is TGTGCCAGTAGCACAGGACCCTACGAGCAGTACTTC.

V usage is TRBV5-4 and J usage is TRBJ2-2; no clear D. V lost 8 bases and J lost 5, with 13 bases in between. The CDR3 is made up of 13 amino acids. CDR1 and CDR2 from the germline V gene are SGHNT and YYREEE (reference sequence). In nucleotides, the CDR3 is TGTGCCAGTAACGCCTTCGCGACCGGGGAGCTGTTTTTT. Translated: CASNAFATGELFF.

A word on this clone: This sequence may be a read error, since a much larger clone differs from it by one base. The V and J genes are TRBV6-4 and TRBJ2-2; a possible D gene is TRBD2 (5 bases). Per germline, CDR1 MRHNA and CDR2 SNTAGT. The CDR3 has 13 amino acids. Between the trimmed V and J ends, which lost 2 bases and 4 bases, there was a span of 5 bases. The CDR3 DNA reads as TGTGCCAGCAGTGACACTAGCACCGGGGAGCTGTTTTTT. Residues: CASSDTSTGELFF.